This is a list of T cell receptor beta chains from one sample in a study of naive CD8 T cells in extremely preterm neonates. TCRdb's table, derived via immunoSEQ multiplex PCR, lists solely in-frame clones and lacks some. In the table there are tens of thousands of clones, approximately 90% of which are singletons. Input material: naive CD8+ T cells from cord blood. The source of these receptors is a boy who was born preterm. CDR3s include the opening cysteine and the closing phenylalanine or tryptophan. A D gene is named only where the DNA matches it firmly. Clone sizes are given selectively: once, few, many, or a class where the clone is expanded.

v_gene	abundance	d_gene	j_gene	CDR3aa	CDR3nt
TRBV12-5	.	.	TRBJ1-1	CASGLVPGKDTEAFF	TGTGCTAGTGGTTTGGTACCAGGGAAGGACACTGAAGCTTTCTTT
TRBV7-8	.	TRBD1	TRBJ2-3	CASSLGTGGISTDTQYF	TGTGCCAGCAGCTTAGGGACAGGGGGAATTAGCACAGATACGCAGTATTTT
TRBV10-1	.	.	TRBJ2-3	CASSERSTDTQYF	TGCGCCAGCAGTGAGCGGAGCACAGATACGCAGTATTTT
TRBV7-2	once	.	TRBJ1-1	CASSFSWLDTEAFF	TGTGCCAGCAGCTTTTCTTGGCTGGACACTGAAGCTTTCTTT
TRBV9	.	.	TRBJ2-3	CASSVGVRLSTDTQYF	TGTGCCAGCAGCGTAGGAGTGAGACTTAGCACAGATACGCAGTATTTT
TRBV29-1	.	.	TRBJ2-7	CSVRDNYEQYF	TGCAGCGTTAGGGACAACTACGAGCAGTACTTC
TRBV4-3	.	TRBD1	TRBJ1-6	CASSQVQGAYGNSPLHF	TGCGCCAGCAGCCAAGTGCAGGGGGCGTATGGTAATTCACCCCTCCACTTT
TRBV5-1	.	.	TRBJ1-2	CASSLGGDGYTF	TGCGCCAGCAGCTTGGGGGGCGATGGCTACACCTTC
TRBV5-1	.	.	TRBJ1-1	CASSQGTEAFF	TGCGCCAGCAGCCAGGGCACTGAAGCTTTCTTT
TRBV6-6	once	.	TRBJ1-2	CASSYGYTF	TGTGCCAGCAGCTATGGCTACACCTTC
TRBV7-7	.	TRBD2	TRBJ2-5	CASSLTSGQETQYF	TGTGCCAGCAGCTTGACTAGCGGGCAAGAGACCCAGTACTTC
TRBV2	.	.	TRBJ2-5	CASPAGETQYF	TGTGCCAGCCCGGCAGGGGAGACCCAGTACTTC
TRBV4-3	.	TRBD2	TRBJ2-3	CASSQLAGTDTQYF	TGCGCCAGCAGCCAACTAGCGGGCACAGATACGCAGTATTTT